The 26 T cell receptor beta chains in this list originate from one sample, sequenced in a study of beta chain features in type 1 diabetes. General observations from the study: Shortening that was moderate but significant affected the TCRB CDR3s of Type 1 diabetes patients in all four CD4+ subsets.

Sequencing targeted expressed TCRB transcripts, as all isolated RNA had been reverse transcribed. Here immunoSEQ multiplex PCR was the method, and the copy in TCRdb shows in-frame clones only, minus some. The sample includes nearly 700,000 clones, roughly an eighth of them seen just once. Their antigens are not known. Sequencing was done on a sample of naive CD4+ T cells from blood. These receptors came from a man younger than 35 with type 1 diabetes.

This clone was found a few times. The genes are TRBV10-3 and TRBJ2-1, with D possibly being TRBD1 or TRBD2 (5 bases each). The CDR3 loop spans 15 amino acids. In germline, CDR1 is ENHRY, CDR2 SYGVKD. The germline V and J ends were trimmed by 4 bases and 6 bases, with 16 bases remaining between them. The CDR3 is CAISGDGPKVNEQFF. CDR3 DNA sequence: TGTGCCATCAGTGGGGACGGTCCGAAGGTCAATGAGCAGTTCTTC.

The chain has TRBV5-4 and TRBJ2-7; possibly TRBD1 for D (6 bases). From germline, CDR1 is SGHNT and CDR2 YYREEE (reference sequence). This CDR3 region has 14 residues. Trimming cost V 4 bases and J 2 bases, with 13 bases left between them. The CDR3 here is CASSREGEPYEQYF. The CDR3 DNA reads as TGTGCCAGCAGCCGCGAGGGGGAACCCTACGAGCAGTACTTC.

This chain links TRBV10-3 with TRBJ2-7; D is possibly TRBD1 (6 bases). Trimming took off 10 bases at V and 3 bases at J, with 16 bases between the two ends. The V gene's germline CDR1 is ENHRY and CDR2 SYGVKD. This CDR3 has 13 amino acids. The CDR3 nucleotides read TGTGCCACCAAGAACAGGGATAACTACGAGCAGTACTTC. Its protein is CATKNRDNYEQYF.

V usage is TRBV7-2 and J usage is TRBJ1-2; D uncertain. Germline assignment: CDR1 SGHTA and CDR2 FQGNSA. V dropped 5 bases and J dropped 3 bases, with 16 bases sitting between them. This CDR3 is 15 amino acids long. Written as DNA, the CDR3 is TGTGCCAGCAGCCTAGACACTTCCTTCTACTATGGCTACACCTTC. Encoded protein: CASSLDTSFYYGYTF.

This clone appeared a few times. The rearrangement joins TRBV2 to TRBJ2-2; TRBD1 matches at 9 bases. From germline, CDR1 is SNHLY and CDR2 FYNNEI. The CDR3 totals 15 residues. V dropped 5 bases and J dropped 3; count of bases not matched to a gene: 4. CDR3 protein: CASSSRQGDTGELFF. Here the CDR3 DNA reads TGTGCCAGCAGTAGCCGACAGGGGGACACCGGGGAGCTGTTTTTT.

The chain links TRBV19 to TRBJ2-2; 10 positions match TRBD1. V lost 2 bases and J lost 5; bases outside the gene matches: 2. The CDR3 has 15 amino acids. Germline values: CDR1 LNHDA, CDR2 SQIVND (reference sequence). This CDR3 is CASSIRTGGTGELFF. The CDR3 nucleotides are TGTGCCAGTAGTATAAGGACAGGGGGAACCGGGGAGCTGTTTTTT.

The CDR3 here is CASRGGQFEQFF. In DNA, the CDR3 is TGTGCCAGCAGAGGGGGACAGTTTGAGCAGTTCTTC. V is TRBV2 and J is TRBJ2-1, with 7 positions matching TRBD1. CDR1 SNHLY and CDR2 FYNNEI come from the germline V gene. This CDR3 spans 12 amino acids. V was clipped by 6 bases and J by 9 bases; unmatched bases: 5.

The chain recombines TRBV18 with TRBJ2-7; 13 nucleotides agree with TRBD2. Germline trimming cut 0 bases from V and 4 bases from J; bases unmatched to any gene: 3. This CDR3 is built from 16 residues. Germline V gene lookup returns CDR1 KGHSH and CDR2 LQKENI. CDR3 in DNA: TGTGCCAGCTCACCACCGGGACTAGCGGGGATGTACGAGCAGTACTTC. Translating gives CASSPPGLAGMYEQYF.

This clone was seen a few times. The chain joins TRBV30 to TRBJ2-7; no definite D call. The CDR3 covers 14 residues. Germline V gene lookup returns CDR1 GTSNPN and CDR2 SVGIG (reference sequence). With 3 bases removed from V and 3 bases from J, the gap between germline ends came to 15 bases. CDR3 amino acids: CAWSRGPWGYEQYF. The CDR3 bases are TGTGCCTGGAGCCGTGGCCCCTGGGGCTACGAGCAGTACTTC.

The V and J genes are TRBV10-2 and TRBJ2-3; tentative D call: TRBD1 (6 bases). This CDR3 region has 13 residues. The germline V gene encodes CDR1 WSHSY and CDR2 SAAADI. Deletions cut 5 bases from V and 5 bases from J, with 11 bases between. CDR3 in DNA: TGCGCCAGCAGTATGAGGGACATAGATACGCAGTATTTT. Translated, it gives CASSMRDIDTQYF.

The rearrangement joins TRBV2 to TRBJ2-2; D is unclear. Germline CDR1 is SNHLY and CDR2 is FYNNEI. The CDR3 runs to 12 residues. V lost 6 bases and J 6 bases, leaving 8 bases between the germline ends. The CDR3 loop reads CASRLGSGELFF. CDR3 nucleotides: TGTGCCAGCAGGTTGGGATCCGGGGAGCTGTTTTTT. The whole variable domain, filled in from reference TRBV2 and TRBJ2-2, reads EPEVTQTPSHQVTQMGQEVILRCVPISNHLYFYWYRQILGQKVEFLVSFYNNEISEKSEIFDDQFSVERPDGSNFTLKIRSTKLEDSAMYFCASRLGSGELFFGEGSRLTVL.

The genes are TRBV4-2 and TRBJ1-4, with D possibly being TRBD1 (5 bases). Germline V gene lookup returns CDR1 LGHNA and CDR2 YNFKEQ. The CDR3 loop spans 15 amino acids. With 1 base removed from V and 10 bases from J, the gap between germline ends came to 16 bases. CDR3 residues: CASSQAWDLDGKLFF. DNA of the CDR3: TGTGCCAGCAGCCAAGCTTGGGACTTAGATGGAAAACTGTTTTTT.

This clone was observed a few times. The chain recombines TRBV25-1 with TRBJ2-7; 10 bases agree with TRBD1. This CDR3 comprises 15 residues. Unmatched junction bases numbered 3, after V lost 2 bases and J lost 2 bases. CDR1 and CDR2 (germline): MGHDK, SYGVNS. CDR3 DNA: TGTGCCAGCAGTGAAGGGACAGGGGTTCCCTACGAGCAGTACTTC. Its translation is CASSEGTGVPYEQYF.

This clone was detected only a few times. Here the CDR3 reads CASSVRGGGEKLFF. The CDR3 DNA reads TGTGCCAGCAGTGTAAGAGGGGGAGGTGAAAAACTGTTTTTT. This chain links TRBV2 with TRBJ1-4, with D possibly matching TRBD1 (6 bases). The CDR3 length is 14 residues. Between the trimmed V and J ends, which lost 4 bases and 7 bases, there was a span of 13 bases. CDR1 is SNHLY and CDR2 is FYNNEI in the germline V gene.

The chain recombines TRBV28 with TRBJ1-5; D not certain. The CDR3 runs to 14 residues. The germline V gene has CDR1 MDHEN and CDR2 SYDVKM. V was cut by 3 bases and J by 3 bases, with 9 bases left in between. This CDR3 is CASSFDRNNQPQHF. The CDR3 region has the DNA TGTGCCAGCAGTTTTGATCGCAACAATCAGCCCCAGCATTTT.

This clone was counted a few times. The rearrangement links TRBV29-1 to TRBJ1-4, with D hard to call. Germline V lookup: CDR1 SQVTM, CDR2 ANQGSEA. This CDR3 has 15 amino acids. The V end was cut by 3 bases, the J end by 0 bases, with 11 bases between. The CDR3 bases are TGCAGCGTTGAGGGCCTCCAGGCAACTAATGAAAAACTGTTTTTT. Translated, it gives CSVEGLQATNEKLFF.

V and J are TRBV7-9 and TRBJ1-4; 9 nucleotides match TRBD1. The CDR3 sequence is 16 residues long. Trimming at V came to 5 bases and at J to 4 bases, leaving 8 bases not matched to a gene. CDR1 SEHNR and CDR2 FQNEAQ come from the germline V gene (reference sequence). The CDR3 DNA follows: TGTGCCAGCAGCCCCGGGACAGGGCTACTTAATGAAAAACTGTTTTTT. Translation: CASSPGTGLLNEKLFF.

The CDR3 DNA reads TGTGCCAGCAGCCAAGACGAAGGGCTTACGGAGACCCAGTACTTC. It specifies CASSQDEGLTETQYF. The V gene is TRBV7-6, the J gene TRBJ2-5; D unresolved. Trimming left V 5 bases short and J 5 bases short, with 18 bases between. Germline CDR1 is SGHVS and CDR2 is FNYEAQ. The length of the CDR3 is 15 residues.

This clone was observed a handful of times. V gene TRBV6-5 combines with J gene TRBJ2-7, with D tentatively TRBD1 (5 bases). Germline CDR1 MNHEY, CDR2 SVGAGI. The CDR3 consists of 11 residues. Trimming cost V 4 bases and J 6 bases, with 7 bases left between them. Here the CDR3 DNA reads TGTGCCAGCAGTTCTACAGGCGAGCAGTACTTC. It codes for CASSSTGEQYF.

Only a few counts were recorded for this clone. V gene TRBV18 combines with J gene TRBJ1-1, with a tentative D call TRBD1 (5 bases). V was clipped by 6 bases and J by 7 bases, with 18 bases between them. This CDR3 comprises 14 residues. Germline V lookup: CDR1 KGHSH, CDR2 LQKENI. The CDR3, as DNA: TGTGCCAGCTCTCGGACCAGGGAGACGAATGAAGCTTTCTTT. It translates to CASSRTRETNEAFF.

There are a few counts of this clone. V gene TRBV6-5 combines with J gene TRBJ2-1, with 9 bases fitting TRBD2. From germline, CDR1 is MNHEY and CDR2 SVGAGI. This CDR3 spans 16 amino acids. Trimming at V came to 4 bases and at J to 4 bases, leaving 8 bases not matched to a gene. As DNA, the CDR3 is TGTGCCAGCAGTTTGGAGCGGGGGGCCCGATACAATGAGCAGTTCTTC. Encoded protein: CASSLERGARYNEQFF.

This chain joins TRBV10-3 and TRBJ2-7; possible D gene TRBD1, 6 bases. CDR1 is ENHRY, CDR2 SYGVKD, per germline. This CDR3 has 13 residues. V lost 0 bases to trimming and J lost 5 bases, with 8 bases between them. The CDR3 loop is CAISESGANEQYF. DNA of the CDR3: TGTGCCATCAGTGAGTCGGGGGCAAACGAGCAGTACTTC.

The V call is TRBV28, the J call TRBJ2-7; D is possibly TRBD1 (6 bases). CDR1 is MDHEN, CDR2 SYDVKM, per germline. With 8 bases removed from V and 3 bases from J, the gap between germline ends came to 17 bases. The CDR3 runs 14 residues. CDR3 sequence: CASCYQTGCYEQYF. The CDR3 DNA follows: TGTGCCAGCTGCTACCAGACAGGTTGCTACGAGCAGTACTTC.

The genes are TRBV7-6 and TRBJ2-3; TRBD2 matches 12 bases. The CDR3 length is 18 residues. The V gene end was trimmed by 5 bases and the J gene end by 0 bases; junction bases not matched to a gene: 9. Germline-derived CDR1 and CDR2 are SGHVS and FNYEAQ. The CDR3, as DNA: TGTGCCAGCAGCGTACTAGCGGGGGGCCCGATTAGCACAGATACGCAGTATTTT. Encoded protein: CASSVLAGGPISTDTQYF.

The chain couples TRBV5-6 to TRBJ1-6, with 10 bases that match TRBD1. Unmatched junction bases numbered 5, after V lost 4 bases and J lost 7 bases. The length of the CDR3 is 15 residues. Germline assignment: CDR1 SGHDT and CDR2 YYEEEE. CDR3 DNA sequence: TGTGCCAGCAGCGGAGAGGGACAGGGGAATTCACCCCTCCACTTT. It specifies CASSGEGQGNSPLHF.

The V gene is TRBV30, the J gene TRBJ1-6; a possible D gene is TRBD1 (5 bases). V lost 0 bases and J lost 5, with 11 bases in between. CDR1 and CDR2 (germline): GTSNPN, SVGIG (reference sequence). This CDR3 has 15 residues. The CDR3 region has the DNA TGTGCCTGGAGTGTCGGTTTGGGGGATAATTCACCCCTCCACTTT. Protein sequence: CAWSVGLGDNSPLHF.